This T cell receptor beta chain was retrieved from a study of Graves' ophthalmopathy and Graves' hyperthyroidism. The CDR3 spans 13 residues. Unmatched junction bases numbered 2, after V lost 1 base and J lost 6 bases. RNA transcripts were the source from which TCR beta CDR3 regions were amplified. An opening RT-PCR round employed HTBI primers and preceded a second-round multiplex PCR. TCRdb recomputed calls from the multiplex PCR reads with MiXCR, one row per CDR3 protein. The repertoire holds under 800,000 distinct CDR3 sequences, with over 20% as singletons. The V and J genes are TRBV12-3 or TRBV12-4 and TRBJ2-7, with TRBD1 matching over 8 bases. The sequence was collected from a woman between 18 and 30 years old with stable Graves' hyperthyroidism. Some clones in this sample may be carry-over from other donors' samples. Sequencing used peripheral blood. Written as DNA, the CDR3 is TGTGCCAGCAGTTTAGGACAGGGGACCGAGCAGTACTTC. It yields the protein CASSLGQGTEQYF.